This is a list of T cell receptor beta chains from one sample in a study of radiation and T cells in renal cell carcinoma. The repertoire was sequenced with immunoSEQ multiplex PCR; TCRdb's copy has only in-frame clones and lacks some. The table lists over 120,000 clones, roughly 88% of them singletons, with 12% in the top ten. Sequenced here: blood, sampled from a patient whose treatment included radiotherapy and nephrectomy. The receptors shown here come from a woman between 45 and 65 years old with renal cell carcinoma. The CDR3 runs from the conserved cysteine through the conserved F or W. Each record gives: J gene, CDR3 length, clone size, D gene, V gene, CDR3 DNA, CDR3 protein. The D gene is left open where the match is weak. Rows give clone size only sometimes, using once, few, many, or a class for an expanded clone.

TRBJ2-1 14 once - TRBV5-4 TGTGCCAGCAGCTCGGGGGCCCGAACGGATGAGCAGTTCTTC CASSSGARTDEQFF
TRBJ1-2 14 few - TRBV15 TGTGCCACCAGCAGAGGTGACGGAAACTATGGCTACACCTTC CATSRGDGNYGYTF
TRBJ1-6 13 - - TRBV19 TGTGCCAGTAGTATCACTGTTGGCTCACCCCTCCACTTT CASSITVGSPLHF
TRBJ2-5 15 once TRBD2 TRBV18 TGTGCCAGCTCACCCCGGGATAGCGGGACAGAGACCCAGTACTTC CASSPRDSGTETQYF
TRBJ1-1 14 - - TRBV30 TGTGCCTGGAGTGTAGGGGTGCTGAACACTGAAGCTTTCTTT CAWSVGVLNTEAFF
TRBJ2-5 16 - TRBD2 TRBV6-6 TGTGCCAGCAGTTCCGCAGAAGCGGGGGTACGAGAGACCCAGTACTTC CASSSAEAGVRETQYF
TRBJ1-1 15 - TRBD1 TRBV18 TGTGCCAGCTCACCCCGAGACAGGGGGAACACTGAAGCTTTCTTT CASSPRDRGNTEAFF
TRBJ1-6 13 - - TRBV7-2 TGTGCCAGCAACAGGGAGTATAATTCACCCCTCCACTTT CASNREYNSPLHF
TRBJ2-7 15 - TRBD1 TRBV5-4 TGTGCCAGCAGCCCCGGTACAGGGGCGACCTACGAGCAGTACTTC CASSPGTGATYEQYF
TRBJ1-2 15 - TRBD1 TRBV5-1 TGCGCCAGCAGCAGAACGGGACAGAAAAACTATGGCTACACCTTC CASSRTGQKNYGYTF
TRBJ2-2 12 - - TRBV6-5 TGTGCCAGCAGTTATAGGGCCGGGGAGCTGTTTTTT CASSYRAGELFF
TRBJ1-4 16 - - TRBV2 TGTGCCAGCAGGGTAGCCGTACAGGGTTATGCTGAAAAACTGTTTTTT CASRVAVQGYAEKLFF
TRBJ2-2 12 - - TRBV30 TGTGCCTGGAGTAGGAACACCGGGGAGCTGTTTTTT CAWSRNTGELFF
TRBJ2-7 13 - - TRBV7-9 TGTGCCAGCAGCTTAGGGCCAGGGTACGAGCAGTACTTC CASSLGPGYEQYF
TRBJ2-1 17 - TRBD2 TRBV2 TGTGCCAGCAAGCAGGGGTCCCTAGCGGGGGGCCACAATGAGCAGTTCTTC CASKQGSLAGGHNEQFF
TRBJ1-5 13 - - TRBV4-1 TGCGCCAGCAGCTGGCAGGCGAATCAGCCCCAGCATTTT CASSWQANQPQHF
TRBJ2-5 18 - TRBD2 TRBV7-8 TGTGCCAGCAGCTTCAACCCGACCCAGACTAGCGGTAAAGAGACCCAGTACTTC CASSFNPTQTSGKETQYF
TRBJ1-3 16 - TRBD1 TRBV19 TGTGCCAGTAGTACCTCAGGGGGCGCTCCTGGAAACACCATATATTTT CASSTSGGAPGNTIYF
TRBJ2-7 12 - TRBD1 TRBV29-1 TGCAGCGTGGGGGACAGGGGGAACGAGCAGTACTTC CSVGDRGNEQYF
TRBJ2-1 11 - - TRBV19 TGTGCCAGTAGTATCTACAGTGAGCAGTTCTTC CASSIYSEQFF
TRBJ2-1 15 - - TRBV15 TGTGCCACCAGCAGAGTGTCAGCCTTGTACTTTCAGCAGTTCTTC CATSRVSALYFQQFF
TRBJ1-1 16 - - TRBV18 TGTGCCAGCTCACCGCATCCTCCAGGGGCGAACACTGAAGCTTTCTTT CASSPHPPGANTEAFF
TRBJ2-5 14 - - TRBV7-2 TGTGCCAGCAGCTTTTCGGGGAACCAAGAGACCCAGTACTTC CASSFSGNQETQYF
TRBJ2-7 13 - - TRBV19 TGTGCCAGTAGCCCCGACAGATACCACGAGCAGTACTTC CASSPDRYHEQYF
TRBJ2-7 13 - - TRBV4-1 TGCGCCAGCAGCCAGGCCGGGACGGCCTCTCTGTACTTC CASSQAGTASLYF
TRBJ1-2 14 - - TRBV7-2 TGTGCCAGCAGCCCAAGAAGAGGTGGCTATGGCTACACCTTC CASSPRRGGYGYTF
TRBJ1-5 17 - - TRBV7-2 TGTGCCAGCAGCTTAGCTGGGATTGGGCAGCCCAATCAGCCCCAGCATTTT CASSLAGIGQPNQPQHF
TRBJ1-5 14 once - TRBV9 TGTGCCAGCAGCGCGGGGGGCCCCAATCAGCCCCAGCATTTT CASSAGGPNQPQHF
TRBJ2-1 16 - TRBD2 TRBV4-1 TGCGCCAGCAGCCTAGCTGGGACTAGCTCTTCCAATGAGCAGTTCTTC CASSLAGTSSSNEQFF
TRBJ1-2 14 - - TRBV14 TGTGCCAGCAGCCAAGCGGGACCGAGAGGAGGCTACACCTTC CASSQAGPRGGYTF
TRBJ1-6 16 - - TRBV4-2 TGTGCCAGCAGCCAAGATGAACAGACCATTAATTCACCCCTCCACTTT CASSQDEQTINSPLHF
TRBJ2-7 12 - - TRBV15 TGTGCCACCAGCAGAACGGAGAGTGAGCAGTACTTC CATSRTESEQYF
TRBJ2-4 16 few - TRBV18 TGTGCCAGCTCACCAGATCCTCTCGGTGGCAAAAACATTCAGTACTTC CASSPDPLGGKNIQYF
TRBJ1-4 16 - TRBD1 TRBV7-8 TGTGCCAGCAGCCCCCGGACAGGGGGTACTAATGAAAAACTGTTTTTT CASSPRTGGTNEKLFF
TRBJ1-4 13 - - TRBV19 TGTGCCAGTTCGGCCAGCATTAATGAAAAACTGTTTTTT CASSASINEKLFF
TRBJ1-5 13 - - TRBV6-6 TGTGCCAGCAGTTACTCCCCTTGGCAGCCCCAGCATTTT CASSYSPWQPQHF
TRBJ2-5 18 - TRBD2 TRBV7-3 TGTGCCAGCAGCCCAGGACTAGCGGGGAGTTCCATCCAAGAGACCCAGTACTTC CASSPGLAGSSIQETQYF
TRBJ2-3 16 few - TRBV4-3 TGCGCCAGCAGCCAAGATCGGGCAACCGACACAGATACGCAGTATTTT CASSQDRATDTDTQYF
TRBJ1-2 14 - - TRBV9 TGTGCCAGCAGCGTAGAGAGTATGGCGGGTGGCTACACCTTC CASSVESMAGGYTF
TRBJ2-2 16 once - TRBV7-2 TGTGCCAGCAGCCCCCGACTAGGGGGGGGACCCGGGGAGCTGTTTTTT CASSPRLGGGPGELFF
TRBJ2-1 13 - - TRBV6-1 TGTGCCAGCAGTGAAGCAAGGTACTTGGAAGGCTTCTTC CASSEARYLEGFF
TRBJ1-3 16 - - TRBV18 TGTGCCAGCTCACCACCGGTCACGGGTCGATTAAACACCATATATTTT CASSPPVTGRLNTIYF
TRBJ2-4 16 once TRBD1 TRBV2 TGTGCCACTAAGAGGGAACAGGGGGCTTTGGAAAACATTCAGTACTTC CATKREQGALENIQYF
TRBJ1-4 12 - - TRBV19 TGTGCCAGTAGTATACGGCCTGAAAAACTGTTTTTT CASSIRPEKLFF
TRBJ1-2 12 - - TRBV7-2 TGTGCCAGCAGCACCCCCAACTATGGCTACACCTTC CASSTPNYGYTF
TRBJ1-2 14 - - TRBV5-1 TGCGCCAGCAGCCAGGACCAGGGGCAGTATGGCTACACCTTC CASSQDQGQYGYTF
TRBJ1-2 14 - TRBD1 TRBV5-1 TGCGCCAGCAGCAGAAGACAGGGGGCGAGCGGCTACACCTTC CASSRRQGASGYTF
TRBJ1-1 14 few TRBD1 TRBV25-1 TGTGCCAGCAGAGACAGGGCTGGAGGCACTGAAGCTTTCTTT CASRDRAGGTEAFF
TRBJ2-1 17 - - TRBV28 TGTGCCAGCAGTTATTCGGGGGCTGGGAGCTCCTACAATGAGCAGTTCTTC CASSYSGAGSSYNEQFF
TRBJ1-4 21 - - TRBV12-5 TGTGCTAGTGGTTTGGGCCTTAACCGGATCTCAAGGGATTCAACTAATGAAAAACTGTTTTTT CASGLGLNRISRDSTNEKLFF
TRBJ2-5 14 - TRBD2 TRBV7-7 TGTGCTAGCAGCTCTCTAGCGGGGAAAGAGACCCAGTACTTC CASSSLAGKETQYF
TRBJ1-1 15 - - TRBV6-6 TGTGCCAGCAGTTACGGGGTTACCGTGAACACTGAAGCTTTCTTT CASSYGVTVNTEAFF
TRBJ1-2 15 - TRBD1 TRBV4-2 TGTGCCAGCAGCCGAGAAACAGGGGGTGGCTATGGCTACACCTTC CASSRETGGGYGYTF
TRBJ1-2 16 - TRBD1 TRBV6-4 TGTGCCAGCAGTGACTCGGGGGACAGGGGAACCTACGGCTACACCTTC CASSDSGDRGTYGYTF